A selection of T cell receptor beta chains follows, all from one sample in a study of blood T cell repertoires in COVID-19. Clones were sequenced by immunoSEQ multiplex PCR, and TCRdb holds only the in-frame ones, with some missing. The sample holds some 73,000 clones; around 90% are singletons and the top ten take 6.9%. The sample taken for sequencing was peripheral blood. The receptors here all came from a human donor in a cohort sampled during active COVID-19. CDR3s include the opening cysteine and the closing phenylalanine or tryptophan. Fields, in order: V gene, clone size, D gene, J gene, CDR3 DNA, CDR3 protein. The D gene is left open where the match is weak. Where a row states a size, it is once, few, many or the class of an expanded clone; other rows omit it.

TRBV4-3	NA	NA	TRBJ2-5	TGCGCCAGCAGCCAAGACGACCTAGGAGAGACCCAGTACTTC	CASSQDDLGETQYF
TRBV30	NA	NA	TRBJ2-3	TGTGCCTGGAGTGTCGGCGGAGCTTACCGCACAGATACGCAGTATTTT	CAWSVGGAYRTDTQYF
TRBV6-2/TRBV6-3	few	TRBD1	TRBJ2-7	TGTGCCAGCAGTTCTCCGGGACAGGGCTTCCACGAGCAGTACTTC	CASSSPGQGFHEQYF
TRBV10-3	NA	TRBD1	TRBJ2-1	TGTGCCATCAGTGGAGGGGGCGGACAGGGCTACAATGAGCAGTTCTTC	CAISGGGGQGYNEQFF
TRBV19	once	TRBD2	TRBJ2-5	TGTGCCAGTAGTCCGGGACTAGCGGGGGGGCGAGCCGGAGAGACCCAGTACTTC	CASSPGLAGGRAGETQYF
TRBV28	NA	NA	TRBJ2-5	TGTGCCAGCAGTTTGGTAACAGGGCCGTCGGAGACCCAGTACTTC	CASSLVTGPSETQYF
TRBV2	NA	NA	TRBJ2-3	TGTGCCAGCAGTGAATCTCCGGGACAATCCACAGATACGCAGTATTTT	CASSESPGQSTDTQYF
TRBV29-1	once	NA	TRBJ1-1	TGCAGCGTTGAAGTGTCCTCCTGGAACACTGAAGCTTTCTTT	CSVEVSSWNTEAFF
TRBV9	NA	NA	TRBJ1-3	TGTGCCAGCAGCCGAGGTGAAAACACCATATATTTT	CASSRGENTIYF
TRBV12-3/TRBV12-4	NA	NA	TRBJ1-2	TGTGCCAGCAGTTTCGGGTCGTCCTATGGCTACACCTTC	CASSFGSSYGYTF
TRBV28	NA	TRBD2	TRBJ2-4	TGTGCCAGCAGTTCGGCTAGCGGGGCGCTAGCCAAAAACATTCAGTACTTC	CASSSASGALAKNIQYF
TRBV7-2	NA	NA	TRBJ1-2	TGTGCCAGCAGCCTCGGACAGCCCAGGAAAGGCTACACCTTC	CASSLGQPRKGYTF
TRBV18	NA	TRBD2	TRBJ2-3	TGTGCCAGCTCACCACCTACTAGCGGGGGCACAGATACGCAGTATTTT	CASSPPTSGGTDTQYF